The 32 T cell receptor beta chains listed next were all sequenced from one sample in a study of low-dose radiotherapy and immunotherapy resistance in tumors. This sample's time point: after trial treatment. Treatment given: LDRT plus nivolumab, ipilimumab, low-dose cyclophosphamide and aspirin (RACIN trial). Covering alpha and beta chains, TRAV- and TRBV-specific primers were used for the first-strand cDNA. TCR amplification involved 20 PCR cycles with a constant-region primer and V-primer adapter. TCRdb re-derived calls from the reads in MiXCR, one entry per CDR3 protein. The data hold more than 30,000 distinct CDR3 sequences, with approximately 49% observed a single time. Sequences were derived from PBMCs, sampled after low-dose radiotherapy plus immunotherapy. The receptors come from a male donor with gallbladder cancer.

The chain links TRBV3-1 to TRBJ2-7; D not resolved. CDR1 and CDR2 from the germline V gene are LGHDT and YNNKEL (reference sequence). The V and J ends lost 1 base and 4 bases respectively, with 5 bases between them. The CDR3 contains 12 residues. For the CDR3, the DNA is TGTGCCAGCAGCCAAGCGGTTTACGAGCAGTACTTC. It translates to CASSQAVYEQYF.

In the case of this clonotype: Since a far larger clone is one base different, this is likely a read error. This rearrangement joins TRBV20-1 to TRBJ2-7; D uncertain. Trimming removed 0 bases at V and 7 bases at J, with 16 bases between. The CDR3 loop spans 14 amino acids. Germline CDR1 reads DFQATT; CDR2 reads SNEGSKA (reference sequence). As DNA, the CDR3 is TGCAGTGCTAGAGATCAACAACCTAACAATGAGCAGTACTTC. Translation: CSARDQQPNNEQYF.

CDR3 DNA sequence: TGTGCCAGCAGTGATTACGGAAACTACGAGCAGTACTTC. It encodes CASSDYGNYEQYF. The genes are TRBV6-2 or TRBV6-3 and TRBJ2-7; D is ambiguous. The germline V gene encodes CDR1 MNHEY and CDR2 SVGEGT. This CDR3 contains 13 residues. Deletions cut 5 bases from V and 3 bases from J, with 11 bases between.

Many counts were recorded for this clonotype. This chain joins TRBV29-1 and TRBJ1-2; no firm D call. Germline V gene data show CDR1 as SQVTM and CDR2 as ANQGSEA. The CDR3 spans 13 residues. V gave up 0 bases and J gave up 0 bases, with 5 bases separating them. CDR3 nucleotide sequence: TGCAGCGTTGAAGACAAGGCTAACTATGGCTACACCTTC. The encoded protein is CSVEDKANYGYTF.

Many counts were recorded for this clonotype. In DNA, the CDR3 is TGTGCCATCAGTTCAGAGGGAACTGAAGCTTTCTTT. Protein product: CAISSEGTEAFF. V gene TRBV10-3 combines with J gene TRBJ1-1, with unresolved D. The CDR3 is 12 amino acids. The germline CDR1 and CDR2 sequences are ENHRY and SYGVKD. V gave up 5 bases and J gave up 5 bases, with 9 bases separating them.

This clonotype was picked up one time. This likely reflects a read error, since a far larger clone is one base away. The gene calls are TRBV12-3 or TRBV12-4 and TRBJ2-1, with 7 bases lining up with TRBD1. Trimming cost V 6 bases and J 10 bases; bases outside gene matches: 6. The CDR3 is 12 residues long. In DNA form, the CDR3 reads TGTGCCAGCAGCGGGACAGCCTACGAGCAGTTCTTC. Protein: CASSGTAYEQFF.

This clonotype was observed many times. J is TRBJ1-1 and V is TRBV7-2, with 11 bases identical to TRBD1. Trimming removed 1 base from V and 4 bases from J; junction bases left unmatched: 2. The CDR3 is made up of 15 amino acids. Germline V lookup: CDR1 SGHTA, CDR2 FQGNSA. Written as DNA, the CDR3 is TGTGCCAGCAGCTTAGTAGGGACAGGGGGCACTGAAGCTTTCTTT. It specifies CASSLVGTGGTEAFF.

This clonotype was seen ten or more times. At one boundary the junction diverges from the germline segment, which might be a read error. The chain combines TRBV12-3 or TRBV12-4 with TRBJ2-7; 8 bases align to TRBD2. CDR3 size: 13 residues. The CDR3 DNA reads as TGTGCCAGCGCTACCACCAACGGGGCGGGGGGAATCTTC. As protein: CASATTNGAGGIF.

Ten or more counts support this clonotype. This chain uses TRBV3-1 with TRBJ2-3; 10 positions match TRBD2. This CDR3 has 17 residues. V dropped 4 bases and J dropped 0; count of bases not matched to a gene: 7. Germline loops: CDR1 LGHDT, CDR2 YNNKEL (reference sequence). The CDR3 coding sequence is TGTGCCAGCAGCCTGCGTAAGGGACTAGCGAGCACAGATACGCAGTATTTT. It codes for CASSLRKGLASTDTQYF.

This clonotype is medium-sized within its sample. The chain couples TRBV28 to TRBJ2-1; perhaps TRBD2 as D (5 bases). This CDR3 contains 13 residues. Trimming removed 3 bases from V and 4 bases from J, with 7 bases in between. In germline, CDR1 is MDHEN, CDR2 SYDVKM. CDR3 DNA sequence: TGTGCCAGCAGTTTCGGGGTGTACAATGAGCAGTTCTTC. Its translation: CASSFGVYNEQFF. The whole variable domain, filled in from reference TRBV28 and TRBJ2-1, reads DVKVTQSSRYLVKRTGEKVFLECVQDMDHENMFWYRQDPGLGLRLIYFSYDVKMKEKGDIPEGYSVSREKKERFSLILESASTNQTSMYLCASSFGVYNEQFFGPGTRLTVL.

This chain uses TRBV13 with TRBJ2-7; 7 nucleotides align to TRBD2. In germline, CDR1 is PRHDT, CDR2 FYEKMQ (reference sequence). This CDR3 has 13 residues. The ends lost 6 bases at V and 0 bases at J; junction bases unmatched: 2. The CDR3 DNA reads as TGTGCCAGCAGTGGGGACTACTCCTACGAGCAGTACTTC. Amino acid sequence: CASSGDYSYEQYF.

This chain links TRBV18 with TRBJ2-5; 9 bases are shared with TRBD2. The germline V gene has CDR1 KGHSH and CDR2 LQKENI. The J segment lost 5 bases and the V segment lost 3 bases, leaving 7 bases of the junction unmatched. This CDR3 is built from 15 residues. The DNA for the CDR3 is TGTGCCAGCTCACCGCGGGGGGGCACGGCTGAGACCCAGTACTTC. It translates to CASSPRGGTAETQYF.

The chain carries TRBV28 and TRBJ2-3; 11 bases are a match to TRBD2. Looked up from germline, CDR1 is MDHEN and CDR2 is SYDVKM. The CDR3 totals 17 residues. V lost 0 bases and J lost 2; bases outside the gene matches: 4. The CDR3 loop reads CASSLWASGRNTDTQYF. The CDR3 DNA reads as TGTGCCAGCAGTTTATGGGCTAGCGGGAGGAACACAGATACGCAGTATTTT.

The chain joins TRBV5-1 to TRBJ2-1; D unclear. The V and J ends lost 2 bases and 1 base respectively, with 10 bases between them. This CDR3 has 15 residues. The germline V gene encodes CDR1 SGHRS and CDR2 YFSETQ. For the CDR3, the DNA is TGCGCCAGCAGCTTAAGTGCGGAGTCCTACAATGAGCAGTTCTTC. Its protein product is CASSLSAESYNEQFF. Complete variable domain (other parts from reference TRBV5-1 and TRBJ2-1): KAGVTQTPRYLIKTRGQQVTLSCSPISGHRSVSWYQQTPGQGLQFLFEYFSETQRNKGNFPGRFSGRQFSNSRSEMNVSTLELGDSALYLCASSLSAESYNEQFFGPGTRLTVL.

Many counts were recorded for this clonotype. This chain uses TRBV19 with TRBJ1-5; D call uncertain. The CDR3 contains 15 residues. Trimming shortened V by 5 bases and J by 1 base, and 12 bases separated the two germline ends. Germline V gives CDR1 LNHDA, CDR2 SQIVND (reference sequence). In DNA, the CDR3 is TGTGCCAGTAGTGACGGGTCTATGAGCAATCAGCCCCAGCATTTT. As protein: CASSDGSMSNQPQHF.

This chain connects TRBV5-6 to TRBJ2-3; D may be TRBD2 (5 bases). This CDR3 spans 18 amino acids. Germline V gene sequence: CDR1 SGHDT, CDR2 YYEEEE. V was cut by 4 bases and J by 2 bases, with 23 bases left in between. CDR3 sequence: CASSPGILELVNTDTQYF. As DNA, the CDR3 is TGTGCCAGCAGCCCTGGAATACTAGAACTAGTGAACACAGATACGCAGTATTTT.

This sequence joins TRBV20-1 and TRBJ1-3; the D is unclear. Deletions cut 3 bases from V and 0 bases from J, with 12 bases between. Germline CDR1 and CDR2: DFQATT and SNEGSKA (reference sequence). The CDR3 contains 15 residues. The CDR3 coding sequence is TGCAGTGCTAGCCCCTCAGCCAACTCTGGAAACACCATATATTTT. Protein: CSASPSANSGNTIYF.

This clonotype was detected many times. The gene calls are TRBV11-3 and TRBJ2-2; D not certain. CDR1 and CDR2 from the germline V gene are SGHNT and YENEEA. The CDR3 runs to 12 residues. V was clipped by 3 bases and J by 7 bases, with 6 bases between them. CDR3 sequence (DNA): TGTGCCAGCAGCTTGGATGGCGGGGAGCTGTTTTTT. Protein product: CASSLDGGELFF.

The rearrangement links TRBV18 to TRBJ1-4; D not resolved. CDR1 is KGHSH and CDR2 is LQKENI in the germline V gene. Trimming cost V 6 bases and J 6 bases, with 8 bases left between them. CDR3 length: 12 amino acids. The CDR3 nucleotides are TGTGCCAGCTCCGGCCCCCATGAAAAACTGTTTTTT. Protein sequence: CASSGPHEKLFF. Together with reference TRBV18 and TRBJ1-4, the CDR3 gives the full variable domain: NAGVMQNPRHLVRRRGQEARLRCSPMKGHSHVYWYRQLPEEGLKFMVYLQKENIIDESGMPKERFSAEFPKEGPSILRIQQVVRGDSAAYFCASSGPHEKLFFGSGTQLSVL.

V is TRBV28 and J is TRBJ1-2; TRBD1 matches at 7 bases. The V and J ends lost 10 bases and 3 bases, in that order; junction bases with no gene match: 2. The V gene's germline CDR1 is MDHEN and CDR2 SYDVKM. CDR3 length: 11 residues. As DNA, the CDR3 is TGTGCCACAGGGGGACACTATGGCTACACCTTC. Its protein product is CATGGHYGYTF.

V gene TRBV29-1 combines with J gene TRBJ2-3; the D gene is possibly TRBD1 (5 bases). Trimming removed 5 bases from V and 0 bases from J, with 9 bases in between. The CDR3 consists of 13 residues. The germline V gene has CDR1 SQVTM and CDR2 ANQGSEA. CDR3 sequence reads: CSVRQGSTDTQYF. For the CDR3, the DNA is TGCAGCGTTCGCCAGGGTAGCACAGATACGCAGTATTTT.

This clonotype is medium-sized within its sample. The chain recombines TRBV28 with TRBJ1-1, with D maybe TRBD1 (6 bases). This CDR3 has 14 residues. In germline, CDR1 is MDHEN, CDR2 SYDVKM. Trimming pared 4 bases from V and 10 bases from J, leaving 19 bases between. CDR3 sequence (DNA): TGTGCCAGCAGTTCGCTTGGGGGGGCCTTGATAGCTTTCTTT. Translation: CASSSLGGALIAFF.

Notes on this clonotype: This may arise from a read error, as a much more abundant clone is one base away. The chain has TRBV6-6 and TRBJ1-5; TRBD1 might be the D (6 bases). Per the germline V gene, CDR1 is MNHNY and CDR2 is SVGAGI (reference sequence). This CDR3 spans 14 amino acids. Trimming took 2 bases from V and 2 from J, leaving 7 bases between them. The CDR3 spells CASSYRGGNQPQHF. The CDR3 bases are TGTGCCAGCAGTTACAGGGGGGGCAATCAGCCCCAGCATTTT.

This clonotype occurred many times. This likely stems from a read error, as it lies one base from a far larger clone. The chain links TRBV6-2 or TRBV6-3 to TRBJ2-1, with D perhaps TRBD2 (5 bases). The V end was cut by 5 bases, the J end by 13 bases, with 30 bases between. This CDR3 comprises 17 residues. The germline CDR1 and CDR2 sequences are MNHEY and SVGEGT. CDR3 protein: CASSDALAGLIQETQFF. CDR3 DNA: TGTGCCAGCAGTGACGCTCTGGCAGGACTCATCCAAGAGACCCAGTTCTTC.

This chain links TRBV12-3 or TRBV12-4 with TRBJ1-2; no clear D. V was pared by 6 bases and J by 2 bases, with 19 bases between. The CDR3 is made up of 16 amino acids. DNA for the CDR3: TGTGCCAGCAGACCAAAGCGGGCAGAACGGAACTATGGCTACACCTTC. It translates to CASRPKRAERNYGYTF.

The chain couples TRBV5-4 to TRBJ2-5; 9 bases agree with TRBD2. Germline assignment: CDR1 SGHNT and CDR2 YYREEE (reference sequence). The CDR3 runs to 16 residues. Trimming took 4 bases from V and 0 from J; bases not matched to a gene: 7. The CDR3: CASSRETSGHQETQYF. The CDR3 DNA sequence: TGTGCCAGCAGCCGCGAAACTAGCGGGCACCAAGAGACCCAGTACTTC.

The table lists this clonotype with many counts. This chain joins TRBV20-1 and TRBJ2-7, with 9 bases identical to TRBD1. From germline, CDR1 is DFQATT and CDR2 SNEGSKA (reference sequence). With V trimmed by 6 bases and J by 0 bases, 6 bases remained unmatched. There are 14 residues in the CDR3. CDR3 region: CSATGTGSSYEQYF. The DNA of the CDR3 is TGCAGTGCGACCGGGACAGGGAGCTCCTACGAGCAGTACTTC.

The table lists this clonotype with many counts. The DNA of the CDR3 is TGCAGCGTTGAAGATGGCAGTCTGAACACTGAAGCTTTCTTT. This translates into CSVEDGSLNTEAFF. The rearrangement links TRBV29-1 to TRBJ1-1; no definite D call. Germline values: CDR1 SQVTM, CDR2 ANQGSEA. The V and J ends lost 0 bases and 0 bases respectively, with 8 bases between them. The CDR3 is 14 residues long.

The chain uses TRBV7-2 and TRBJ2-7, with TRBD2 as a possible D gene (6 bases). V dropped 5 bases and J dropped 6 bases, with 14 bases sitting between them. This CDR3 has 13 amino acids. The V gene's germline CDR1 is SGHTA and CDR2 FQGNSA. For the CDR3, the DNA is TGTGCCAGCAGCCTCGGCGGGGAGCGCGAGCAGTACTTC. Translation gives CASSLGGEREQYF.

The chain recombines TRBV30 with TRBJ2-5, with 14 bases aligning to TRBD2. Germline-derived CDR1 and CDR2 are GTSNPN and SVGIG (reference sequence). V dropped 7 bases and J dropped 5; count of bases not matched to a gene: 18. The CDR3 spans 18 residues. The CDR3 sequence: CAFSGGTSGRRGRETQYF. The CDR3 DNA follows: TGTGCCTTCTCGGGTGGGACTAGCGGGAGACGAGGACGGGAGACCCAGTACTTC.

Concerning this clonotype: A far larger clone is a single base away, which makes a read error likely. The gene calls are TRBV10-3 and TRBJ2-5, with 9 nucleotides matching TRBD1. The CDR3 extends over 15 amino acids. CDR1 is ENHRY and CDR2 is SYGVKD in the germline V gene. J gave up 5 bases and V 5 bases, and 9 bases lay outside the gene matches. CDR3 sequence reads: CAISPTGGGFETQYF. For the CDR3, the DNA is TGTGCCATCAGTCCCACAGGGGGCGGCTTTGAGACCCAGTACTTC.

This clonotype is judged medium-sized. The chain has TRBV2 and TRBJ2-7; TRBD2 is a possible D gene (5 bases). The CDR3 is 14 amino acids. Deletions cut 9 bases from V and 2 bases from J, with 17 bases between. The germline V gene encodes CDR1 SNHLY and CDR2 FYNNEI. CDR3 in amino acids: CASTGVISPYEQYF. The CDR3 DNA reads TGTGCCAGTACCGGGGTAATATCTCCCTACGAGCAGTACTTC. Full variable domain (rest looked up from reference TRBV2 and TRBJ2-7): EPEVTQTPSHQVTQMGQEVILRCVPISNHLYFYWYRQILGQKVEFLVSFYNNEISEKSEIFDDQFSVERPDGSNFTLKIRSTKLEDSAMYFCASTGVISPYEQYFGPGTRLTVT.